This is a list of T cell receptor beta chains from one sample in a study of shared clonotypes between healthy human individuals. Some clones are missing from TCRdb's copy, which holds only in-frame ones; the method was immunoSEQ multiplex PCR. Of about 2.1 million clones in the sample, about 92% were seen once. The material sequenced was naive CD8+ T cells from PBMCs. These receptors all stem from a young man in good health. Some clones in this sample may be carry-over from other donors' samples. Each CDR3 is given with its conserved first and last residue. The D gene is left open where the match is weak. Only some rows state a clone size, as once, few, many or a class for expanded clones.

TRBJ2-2	TRBD1	once	TRBV19	TGTGCCACAGGTAGGGACAGAGGTTTCGGCGGGGAGCTGTTTTTT	CATGRDRGFGGELFF
TRBJ2-1	TRBD2	.	TRBV30	TGTGCCTGGAGCCAACTAGCGGGAGCGTACAATGAGCAGTTCTTC	CAWSQLAGAYNEQFF
TRBJ1-4	.	.	TRBV25-1	TGTGCCAGCAGTGAAATAGCGTTTAATGAAAAACTGTTTTTT	CASSEIAFNEKLFF
TRBJ1-2	TRBD1	.	TRBV30	TGTGCCTACGTGTTTTGGACAGCAGGGGGCTATGGCTACACCTTC	CAYVFWTAGGYGYTF
TRBJ2-1	TRBD2	.	TRBV28	TGTGCCAGCAGTTTAGAAGACTCGGGCGGGAGGGGCTACTCCTACAATGAGCAGTTCTTC	CASSLEDSGGRGYSYNEQFF
TRBJ2-4	.	.	TRBV19	TGTGCCAGTAGTATAGTTGTGGTCGGGGGAGGAATTGGTGAAAACATTCAGTACTTC	CASSIVVVGGGIGENIQYF
TRBJ1-5	.	.	TRBV15	TGTGCCACCAGCAGAGAGGGTCGCAATCAGCCCCAGCATTTT	CATSREGRNQPQHF
TRBJ1-2	TRBD1	once	TRBV9	TGTGCCAGCAGCGAAGGATGGACAGGAGCCGGGAATAACTATGGCTACACCTTC	CASSEGWTGAGNNYGYTF
TRBJ2-2	.	.	TRBV7-9	TGTGCCAGCAGCTTAGCGCGACACAGGGTGAACACCGGGGAGCTGTTTTTT	CASSLARHRVNTGELFF
TRBJ1-2	.	.	TRBV4-3	TGCGCCAGCAGCACACGAGGGGGGGATGGCTACACCTTC	CASSTRGGDGYTF
TRBJ2-7	TRBD2	.	TRBV28	TGTGCCAGCACCCCCAGCGGGAGTGGCTACGAGCAGTACTTC	CASTPSGSGYEQYF
TRBJ2-7	TRBD1	once	TRBV11-1	TGTGCCAGCAGCTCGTCGACAGGGGCGGCCTACGAGCAGTACTTC	CASSSSTGAAYEQYF
TRBJ2-5	TRBD2	once	TRBV27	TGTGCCAGCAGTGCAACTAGCGGGAGGCAAGAGACCCAGTACTTC	CASSATSGRQETQYF
TRBJ1-5	.	.	TRBV25-1	TGTGCCAGCAGTGCAACGGACAGCTATCAGCCCCAGCATTTT	CASSATDSYQPQHF
TRBJ2-3	TRBD2	.	TRBV6-5	TGTGCCAGCAGCCGCGGGACTAGCGGAAAAGATACGCAGTATTTT	CASSRGTSGKDTQYF
TRBJ2-7	TRBD2	.	TRBV30	TGTGCCTGGAACGTAACTAGCGGGGACTCCTACGAGCAGTACTTC	CAWNVTSGDSYEQYF
TRBJ2-1	.	.	TRBV29-1	TGCAGTTTTATCGAGCTTGTGCAGTTCTTC	CSFIELVQFF
TRBJ1-1	TRBD1	.	TRBV6-6	TGTGCCAGCAGCCAGGACAGGGATGCAGCTTTCTTT	CASSQDRDAAFF
TRBJ1-1	.	.	TRBV6-5	TGTGCCAGCATGGATCGACAGAACATGAACACTGAAGCTTTCTTT	CASMDRQNMNTEAFF
TRBJ2-3	.	.	TRBV7-9	TGTGCCAGCAGCTTAACAGGTCCTGGCACAGATACGCAGTATTTT	CASSLTGPGTDTQYF